This TCR beta chain comes out of a study of radiation and T cells in renal cell carcinoma. Time point described: baseline pretreatment blood. Described treatment: 15 Gy SBRT to primary tumor, nephrectomy 4 weeks later. Serial blood draws occurred at baseline and 2 and 4 weeks post-SBRT. TCRdb's table, derived via immunoSEQ multiplex PCR, lists solely in-frame clones and lacks some. The table has approximately 140,000 clones, less than 85% seen once. CDR1 MNHEY and CDR2 SVGAGI come from the germline V gene. The CDR3 is 15 amino acids. Trimming stripped 6 bases from V and 4 bases from J, with 19 bases between.

Sequences were derived from blood, sampled from a patient whose treatment included radiotherapy and nephrectomy. The rearrangement links TRBV6-5 to TRBJ2-7, with unresolved D. The origin of this receptor is a woman aged 50 to 60 with renal cell carcinoma. The CDR3 DNA reads as TGTGCCAGCAGCCAACTGTTGGCGGTGGGGTACGAGCAGTACTTC. Its translation: CASSQLLAVGYEQYF.